This T cell receptor beta chain was identified during a study of spatial heterogeneity in lung cancer. In the study overall: The donor population consisted of approximately 68 patients with untreated, early-stage non-small cell lung cancer. In cases with available follow-up PBMC samples, these were sequenced at a median of about two years after resection.

Described time point: blood at routine non-recurrence follow-up after resection. In each case, whole RNA from tumor, nontumor lung or frozen PBMC was sequenced unsorted. CDR3 size: 19 residues. Germline CDR1 is SGHNT and CDR2 is YENEEA. The V and J ends lost 5 bases and 0 bases, in that order; junction bases with no gene match: 14. Each molecule of TCR cDNA was tagged with one unique molecular identifier. TCRdb fed the 5' RACE reads into MiXCR, producing one record per CDR3 protein. The repertoire includes 110,000 or so distinct CDR3 sequences, about 10% of them detected once, and 24% sits in the top ten. This clonotype occurred a few times.

The specimen comprised PBMCs, sampled at follow-up. The gene calls are TRBV11-3 and TRBJ2-1, with TRBD2 matching over 9 bases. The receptor comes from a female donor with early-stage non-small cell lung cancer. As DNA, the CDR3 is TGTGCCAGCAGCATGAGTTCCGGGACTAGCATTAGCTCCTACAATGAGCAGTTCTTC. Protein sequence: CASSMSSGTSISSYNEQFF.